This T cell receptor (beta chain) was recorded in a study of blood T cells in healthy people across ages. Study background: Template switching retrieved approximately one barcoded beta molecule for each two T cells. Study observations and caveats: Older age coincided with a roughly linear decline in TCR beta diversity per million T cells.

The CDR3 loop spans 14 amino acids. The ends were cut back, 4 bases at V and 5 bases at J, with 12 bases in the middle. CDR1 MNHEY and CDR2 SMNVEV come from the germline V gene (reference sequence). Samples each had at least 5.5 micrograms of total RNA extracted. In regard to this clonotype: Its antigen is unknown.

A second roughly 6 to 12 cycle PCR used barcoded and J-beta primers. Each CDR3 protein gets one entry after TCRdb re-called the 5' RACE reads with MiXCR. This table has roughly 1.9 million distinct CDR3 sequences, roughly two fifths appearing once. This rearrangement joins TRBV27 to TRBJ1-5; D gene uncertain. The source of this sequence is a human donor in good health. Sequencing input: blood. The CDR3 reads CASSSVAGYQPQHF. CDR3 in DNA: TGTGCCAGCAGTTCGGTGGCGGGCTATCAGCCCCAGCATTTT.